Following are 17 T cell receptor beta chains from one sample sequenced in a study of HIV-infected patients and healthy controls. TCRdb fed the 5' RACE reads into MiXCR, producing one record per CDR3 protein. Here the sample spans around 58,000 distinct CDR3 sequences, 15% to 20% being singletons. Source material: CD4+ T cells from blood. The receptors were sampled from a human donor in good health.

In nucleotides, the CDR3 is TGTGCCAGTAGTATAACCCCCACGGGGGCATTGGCCTATGGCTACACCTTC. This translates into CASSITPTGALAYGYTF. The chain has TRBV19 and TRBJ1-2; weak D call: TRBD1 (6 bases). Germline CDR1 is LNHDA and CDR2 is SQIVND (reference sequence). Trimming took 2 bases from V and 4 from J, leaving 20 bases between them. This CDR3 comprises 17 residues.

This clonotype has a count of ten or more. The chain has TRBV7-3 and TRBJ2-1, with 12 bases matching TRBD2. The ends lost 5 bases at V and 6 bases at J; junction bases unmatched: 11. Germline loops: CDR1 SGHTA, CDR2 FQGTGA. This CDR3 is built from 17 residues. In DNA form, the CDR3 reads TGTGCCAGCAGCCCAAATGCCCTACTAGCGGGAGGCAATGAGCAGTTCTTC. This translates into CASSPNALLAGGNEQFF.

The chain joins TRBV12-3 or TRBV12-4 to TRBJ2-3, with 12 bases aligning to TRBD1. This CDR3 is 19 amino acids long. J gave up 2 bases and V 6 bases, and 15 bases lay outside the gene matches. CDR3 residues: CASRSGTGGISRHTDTQYF. Here the CDR3 DNA reads TGTGCCAGCAGATCCGGGACAGGGGGCATTAGCCGACACACAGATACGCAGTATTTT.

V and J are TRBV7-9 and TRBJ1-4; D ambiguous. V lost 3 bases to trimming and J lost 8 bases, with 7 bases between them. The CDR3 runs 12 residues. CDR1 SEHNR and CDR2 FQNEAQ come from the germline V gene (reference sequence). DNA for the CDR3: TGTGCCAGCAGCTTTGTGAGGGAAAAACTGTTTTTT. Protein product: CASSFVREKLFF.

This clonotype was picked up a small number of times. The V gene is TRBV6-2 or TRBV6-3, the J gene TRBJ1-2; no clear D. The CDR3 has 16 residues. V lost 5 bases to trimming and J lost 0 bases, with 16 bases between them. From germline, CDR1 is MNHEY and CDR2 SVGEGT. The CDR3, as DNA: TGTGCCAGCAGTCAAATCGGACGCAAAACTAACTATGGCTACACCTTC. Translated, it gives CASSQIGRKTNYGYTF.

This clonotype was counted many times. The chain is built from TRBV4-1 and TRBJ1-2; a weak D match, TRBD1 (6 bases). In germline, CDR1 is MGHRA, CDR2 YSYEKL. V lost 4 bases and J 7 bases, leaving 22 bases between the germline ends. The CDR3 is 16 residues long. The chain's CDR3 is CASSPPGRGNFRGYTF. CDR3 bases: TGCGCCAGCAGCCCTCCCGGAAGGGGGAATTTCCGTGGCTACACCTTC.

This clonotype was observed a few times. This chain joins TRBV12-3 or TRBV12-4 and TRBJ2-3; a possible D gene is TRBD1 (6 bases). This CDR3 spans 16 amino acids. The V gene lost 2 bases and the J gene lost 0 bases, with 12 bases spanning the gap. The CDR3 coding sequence is TGTGCCAGCAGTTTAAGGGTGACAGGCAGCACAGATACGCAGTATTTT. This gives the protein CASSLRVTGSTDTQYF.

This clonotype was picked up many times. V is TRBV20-1 and J is TRBJ1-5, with D possibly matching TRBD1 (6 bases). Germline CDR1 is DFQATT and CDR2 is SNEGSKA (reference sequence). The CDR3 extends over 18 amino acids. Between the trimmed V and J ends, which lost 1 base and 1 base, there was a span of 20 bases. The CDR3 spells CSARARGQGRESNQPQHF. CDR3 bases: TGCAGTGCTAGAGCCCGAGGGCAGGGGCGGGAGAGCAATCAGCCCCAGCATTTT.

This clonotype was seen more than once but under ten times. The J gene is TRBJ2-1, the V gene TRBV29-1; TRBD2 agrees at 10 bases. This CDR3 has 14 amino acids. After removal of 4 bases from V and 7 bases from J, the junction contained 7 bases not matched to a gene. Germline V lookup: CDR1 SQVTM, CDR2 ANQGSEA. The CDR3 DNA reads TGCAGCGTTGGGCTAGCGGGAGTCTGGAATGAGCAGTTCTTC. Its translation: CSVGLAGVWNEQFF.

This clonotype came up many times. The V gene is TRBV3-1, the J gene TRBJ2-3; 9 bases match TRBD1. The CDR3 is 16 amino acids. V lost 4 bases, J lost 2 bases, and 7 bases stayed unmatched. CDR1 LGHDT and CDR2 YNNKEL come from the germline V gene (reference sequence). CDR3 DNA sequence: TGTGCCAGCAGCCCGAGGACAGGGGCGATCACAGATACGCAGTATTTT. Translating gives CASSPRTGAITDTQYF.

This clonotype was recorded at least ten times. The chain is built from TRBV30 and TRBJ2-1; D unclear. The V end was cut by 5 bases, the J end by 9 bases, with 14 bases between. The CDR3 spans 12 residues. Germline loops: CDR1 GTSNPN, CDR2 SVGIG (reference sequence). CDR3 protein: CAWSRVAGEQFF. In nucleotides, the CDR3 is TGTGCCTGGTCCCGAGTAGCCGGTGAGCAGTTCTTC. The entire variable domain, with the rest obtained from reference TRBV30 and TRBJ2-1, is as follows: SQTIHQWPATLVQPVGSPLSLECTVEGTSNPNLYWYRQAAGRGLQLLFYSVGIGQISSEVPQNLSASRPQDRQFILSSKKLLLSDSGFYLCAWSRVAGEQFFGPGTRLTVL.

This clonotype occurred a few times. The V and J genes are TRBV18 and TRBJ1-5; D is uncertain. The CDR3 totals 15 residues. With 3 bases removed from V and 1 base from J, the gap between germline ends came to 10 bases. Germline loops: CDR1 KGHSH, CDR2 LQKENI. The CDR3 DNA reads TGTGCCAGCTCACCCACCTGGGTCAGCAATCAGCCCCAGCATTTT. It is translated as CASSPTWVSNQPQHF.

This clonotype was seen many times. In nucleotides, the CDR3 is TGTGCCAGCAGCCAAGATCTTCTCCCCGGAAACACCATATATTTT. It translates to CASSQDLLPGNTIYF. V is TRBV3-1 and J is TRBJ1-3, with D unclear. The germline CDR1 and CDR2 sequences are LGHDT and YNNKEL (reference sequence). CDR3 size: 15 residues. V was cut by 0 bases and J by 4 bases, with 10 bases left in between.

V and J are TRBV29-1 and TRBJ1-5; D call uncertain. Germline V CDR1 and CDR2: SQVTM, ANQGSEA. The V and J ends lost 1 base and 7 bases respectively, with 11 bases between them. The CDR3 consists of 13 residues. CDR3 loop: CSVEVGFGQPQHF. The CDR3 DNA sequence: TGCAGCGTTGAAGTGGGGTTCGGGCAGCCCCAGCATTTT.

This clonotype has at least ten counts. The chain is built from TRBV7-9 and TRBJ2-7; 10 positions agree with TRBD2. Germline V gives CDR1 SEHNR, CDR2 FQNEAQ (reference sequence). V was pared by 5 bases and J by 1 base, with 5 bases of the junction left unmatched. The CDR3 covers 15 residues. CDR3 sequence (DNA): TGTGCCAGCAGCCCTAGCGGGGGCCGATCCTACGAGCAGTACTTC. It is translated as CASSPSGGRSYEQYF. Full variable domain (missing parts from reference TRBV7-9 and TRBJ2-7): DTGVSQNPRHKITKRGQNVTFRCDPISEHNRLYWYRQTLGQGPEFLTYFQNEAQLEKSRLLSDRFSAERPKGSFSTLEIQRTEQGDSAMYLCASSPSGGRSYEQYFGPGTRLTVT.

This chain links TRBV20-1 with TRBJ2-1; TRBD2 matches 11 bases. Germline V gene lookup returns CDR1 DFQATT and CDR2 SNEGSKA (reference sequence). The CDR3 covers 17 residues. Unmatched junction bases numbered 10, after V lost 0 bases and J lost 6 bases. In DNA, the CDR3 is TGCAGTGCTAGAGATACGGCTAGCGGGAGGAATGTCAATGAGCAGTTCTTC. Translated: CSARDTASGRNVNEQFF.

The table lists this clonotype with a count of one. The rearrangement joins TRBV7-3 to TRBJ2-3; D is possibly TRBD1 (5 bases). This CDR3 is 13 amino acids long. Looked up from germline, CDR1 is SGHTA and CDR2 is FQGTGA. Trimming cost V 8 bases and J 1 base, with 10 bases left between them. The CDR3 DNA reads as TGTGCCAGCGGCGAAGGGGGCACAGATACGCAGTATTTT. Translation gives CASGEGGTDTQYF.